This T cell receptor beta chain originates from a study of cytomegalovirus exposure and HLA in healthy donors. PCR used 60 Vbeta primers and 13 Jbeta primers. TCRdb's copy holds only in-frame clones and misses some; the assay was immunoSEQ multiplex PCR. The sample shows about 200,000 clones, roughly 83% of them seen only once. This clonotype originated in a male donor in good health and CMV-seropositive. The specimen sequenced was PBMCs.

CDR3 loop: CASSWDRAYEQYF. For the CDR3, the DNA is TGTGCCAGCAGTTGGGACAGGGCCTACGAGCAGTACTTC. This chain uses TRBV28 with TRBJ2-7; TRBD1 matches at 9 bases. The ends lost 4 bases at V and 2 bases at J; junction bases unmatched: 0. This CDR3 spans 13 amino acids. The germline V gene encodes CDR1 MDHEN and CDR2 SYDVKM.